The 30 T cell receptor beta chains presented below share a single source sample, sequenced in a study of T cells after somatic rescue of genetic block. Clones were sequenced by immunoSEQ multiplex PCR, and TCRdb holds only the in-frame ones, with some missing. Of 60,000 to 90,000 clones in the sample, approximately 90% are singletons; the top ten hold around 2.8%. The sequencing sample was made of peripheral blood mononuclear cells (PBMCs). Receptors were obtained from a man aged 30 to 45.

CDR3 loop: CASSLSSGRIEFF. The CDR3, as DNA: TGTGCCAGCAGTTTATCTAGCGGGAGAATTGAGTTCTTC. The chain uses TRBV28 and TRBJ2-1, with 10 bases aligning to TRBD2. The V gene's germline CDR1 is MDHEN and CDR2 SYDVKM. The CDR3 totals 13 residues. V gave up 1 base and J gave up 14 bases; unmatched junction bases: 5.

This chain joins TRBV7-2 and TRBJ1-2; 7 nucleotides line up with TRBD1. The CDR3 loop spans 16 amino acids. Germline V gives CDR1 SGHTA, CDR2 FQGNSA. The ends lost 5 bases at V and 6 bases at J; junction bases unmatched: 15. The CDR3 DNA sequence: TGTGCCAGCAGCCGGGGCTCATGGGCAGGGGGTAATGGCTACACCTTC. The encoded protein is CASSRGSWAGGNGYTF.

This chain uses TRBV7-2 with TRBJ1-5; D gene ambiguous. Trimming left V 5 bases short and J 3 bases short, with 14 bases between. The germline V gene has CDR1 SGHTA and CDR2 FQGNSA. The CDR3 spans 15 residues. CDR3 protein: CASSPDSILNQPQHF. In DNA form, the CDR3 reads TGTGCCAGCAGCCCCGATTCTATCCTCAATCAGCCCCAGCATTTT.

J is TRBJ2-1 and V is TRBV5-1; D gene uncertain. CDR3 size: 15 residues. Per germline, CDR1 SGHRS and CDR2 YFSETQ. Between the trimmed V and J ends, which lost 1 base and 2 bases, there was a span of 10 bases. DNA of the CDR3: TGCGCCAGCAGCTTGTCGACTTTGCCCTACAATGAGCAGTTCTTC. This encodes CASSLSTLPYNEQFF.

The chain's CDR3 is CASSLATSGNTIYF. Here the CDR3 DNA reads TGCGCCAGCAGCTTGGCCACCTCTGGAAACACCATATATTTT. The rearrangement uses TRBV5-1 and TRBJ1-3, with D unclear. Germline V gene sequence: CDR1 SGHRS, CDR2 YFSETQ. This CDR3 has 14 amino acids. The V end was cut by 0 bases, the J end by 0 bases, with 4 bases between.

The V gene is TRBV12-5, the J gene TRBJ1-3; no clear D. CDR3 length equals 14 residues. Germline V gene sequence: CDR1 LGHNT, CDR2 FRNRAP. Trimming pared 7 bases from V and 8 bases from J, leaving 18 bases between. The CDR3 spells CASAQLGGPHTIYF. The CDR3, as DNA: TGTGCTAGTGCGCAACTAGGAGGCCCACACACCATATATTTT.

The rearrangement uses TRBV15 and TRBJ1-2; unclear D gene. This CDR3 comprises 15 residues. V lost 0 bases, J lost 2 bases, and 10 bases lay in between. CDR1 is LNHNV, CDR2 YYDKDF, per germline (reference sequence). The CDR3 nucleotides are TGTGCCACCAGCAGAGATTTGGGTTCAAACTATGGCTACACCTTC. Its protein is CATSRDLGSNYGYTF.

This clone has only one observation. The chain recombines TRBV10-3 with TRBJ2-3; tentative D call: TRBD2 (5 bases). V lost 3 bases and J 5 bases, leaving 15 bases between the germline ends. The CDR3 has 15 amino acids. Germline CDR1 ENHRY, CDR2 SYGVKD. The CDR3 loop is CAISEQRRSGDTQYF. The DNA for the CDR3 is TGTGCCATCAGTGAACAGCGGAGGAGCGGAGATACGCAGTATTTT.

The DNA of the CDR3 is TGTGCCAGTAGCCCCGCGCCGGGACAGGGGCTGTGGGGCTACACCTTC. Translating gives CASSPAPGQGLWGYTF. This sequence joins TRBV19 and TRBJ1-2, with TRBD1 identical over 10 bases. After removal of 6 bases from V and 8 bases from J, the junction contained 15 bases not matched to a gene. This CDR3 contains 16 residues. Looked up from germline, CDR1 is LNHDA and CDR2 is SQIVND (reference sequence).

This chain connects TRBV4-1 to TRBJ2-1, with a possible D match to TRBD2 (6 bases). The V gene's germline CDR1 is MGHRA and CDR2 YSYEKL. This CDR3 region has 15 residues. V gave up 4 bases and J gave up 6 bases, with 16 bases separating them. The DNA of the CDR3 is TGCGCCAGCAGCCCGCACGGGGGTGACGGCAATGAGCAGTTCTTC. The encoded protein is CASSPHGGDGNEQFF.

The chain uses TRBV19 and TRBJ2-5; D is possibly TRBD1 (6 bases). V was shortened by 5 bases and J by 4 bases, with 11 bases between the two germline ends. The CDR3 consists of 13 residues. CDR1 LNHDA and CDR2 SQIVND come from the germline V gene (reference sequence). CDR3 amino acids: CASSAGVGETQYF. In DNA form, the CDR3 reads TGTGCCAGTAGTGCAGGGGTTGGAGAGACCCAGTACTTC.

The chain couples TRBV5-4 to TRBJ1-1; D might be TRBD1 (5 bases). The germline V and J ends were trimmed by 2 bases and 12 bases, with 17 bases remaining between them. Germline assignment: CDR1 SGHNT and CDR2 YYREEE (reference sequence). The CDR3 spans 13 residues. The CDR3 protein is CASSFRGEDETFF. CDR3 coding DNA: TGTGCCAGCAGCTTCCGGGGGGAGGACGAAACTTTCTTT.

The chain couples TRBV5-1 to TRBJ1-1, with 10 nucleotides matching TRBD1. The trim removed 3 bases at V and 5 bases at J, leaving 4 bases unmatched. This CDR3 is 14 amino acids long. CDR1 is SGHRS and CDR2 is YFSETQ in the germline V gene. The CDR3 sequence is CASSSWTGGTEAFF. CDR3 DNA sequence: TGCGCCAGCAGCTCTTGGACAGGGGGGACTGAAGCTTTCTTT.

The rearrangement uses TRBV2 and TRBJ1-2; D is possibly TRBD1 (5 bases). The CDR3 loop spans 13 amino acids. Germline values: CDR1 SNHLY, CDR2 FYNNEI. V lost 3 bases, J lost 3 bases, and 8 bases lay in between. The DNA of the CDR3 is TGTGCCAGCAGTGATCAACAGGACTATGGCTACACCTTC. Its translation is CASSDQQDYGYTF.

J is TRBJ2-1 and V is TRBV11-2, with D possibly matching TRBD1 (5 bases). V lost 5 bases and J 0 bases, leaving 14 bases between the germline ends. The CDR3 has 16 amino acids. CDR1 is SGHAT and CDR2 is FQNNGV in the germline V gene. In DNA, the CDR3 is TGTGCCAGCAGCGGACGGGCCGACAGCTCCTACAATGAGCAGTTCTTC. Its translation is CASSGRADSSYNEQFF.

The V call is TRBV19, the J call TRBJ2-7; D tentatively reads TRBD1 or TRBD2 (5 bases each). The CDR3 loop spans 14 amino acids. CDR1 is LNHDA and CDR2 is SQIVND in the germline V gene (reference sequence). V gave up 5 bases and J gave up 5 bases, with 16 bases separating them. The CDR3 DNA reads TGTGCCAGTAGTTTAGGTCAGGGACGCGACGAGCAGTACTTC. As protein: CASSLGQGRDEQYF.

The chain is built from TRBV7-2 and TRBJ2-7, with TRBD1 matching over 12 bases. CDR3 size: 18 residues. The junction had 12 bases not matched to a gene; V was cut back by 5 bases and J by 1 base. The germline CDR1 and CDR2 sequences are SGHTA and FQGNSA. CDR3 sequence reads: CASSLNRDRGRLSYEQYF. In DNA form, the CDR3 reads TGTGCCAGCAGCCTAAACCGGGACAGGGGGCGCTTATCCTACGAGCAGTACTTC.

CDR3 sequence: CASSQGSGQGFNEQFF. The CDR3 DNA reads TGTGCCAGCAGCCAGGGGTCGGGACAGGGGTTCAATGAGCAGTTCTTC. This rearrangement joins TRBV7-2 to TRBJ2-1; 10 nucleotides match TRBD1. Germline V gene sequence: CDR1 SGHTA, CDR2 FQGNSA. The V gene end was trimmed by 5 bases and the J gene end by 6 bases; junction bases not matched to a gene: 10. The CDR3 extends over 16 amino acids.

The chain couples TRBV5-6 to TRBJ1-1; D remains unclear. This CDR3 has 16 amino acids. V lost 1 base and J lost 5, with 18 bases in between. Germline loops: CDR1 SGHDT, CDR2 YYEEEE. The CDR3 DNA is TGTGCCAGCAGCTTGTCGGGCGGGAATGCGTATACTGAAGCTTTCTTT. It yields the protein CASSLSGGNAYTEAFF.

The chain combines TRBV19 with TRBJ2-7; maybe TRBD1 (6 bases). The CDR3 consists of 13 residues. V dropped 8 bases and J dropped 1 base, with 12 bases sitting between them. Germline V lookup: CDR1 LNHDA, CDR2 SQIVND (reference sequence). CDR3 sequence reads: CASAPGHSYEQYF. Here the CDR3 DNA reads TGTGCCAGTGCCCCGGGACATTCCTACGAGCAGTACTTC.

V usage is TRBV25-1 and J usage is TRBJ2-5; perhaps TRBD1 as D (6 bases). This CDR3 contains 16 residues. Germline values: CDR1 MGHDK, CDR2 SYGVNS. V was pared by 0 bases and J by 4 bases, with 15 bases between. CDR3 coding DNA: TGTGCCAGCAGTGAATACCTCACAGGGTTGATAGAGACCCAGTACTTC. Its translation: CASSEYLTGLIETQYF.

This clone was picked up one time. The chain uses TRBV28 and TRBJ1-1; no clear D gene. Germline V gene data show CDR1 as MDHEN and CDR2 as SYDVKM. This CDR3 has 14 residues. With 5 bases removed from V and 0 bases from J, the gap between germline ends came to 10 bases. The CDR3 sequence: CASSPVWVNTEAFF. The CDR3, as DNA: TGTGCCAGCAGTCCGGTGTGGGTGAACACTGAAGCTTTCTTT.

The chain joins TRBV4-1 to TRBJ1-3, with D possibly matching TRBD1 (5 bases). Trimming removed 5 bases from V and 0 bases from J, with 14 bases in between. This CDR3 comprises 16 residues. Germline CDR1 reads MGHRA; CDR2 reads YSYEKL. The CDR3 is CASSSPGILSGNTIYF. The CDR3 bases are TGCGCCAGCAGCTCCCCAGGGATACTCTCTGGAAACACCATATATTTT.

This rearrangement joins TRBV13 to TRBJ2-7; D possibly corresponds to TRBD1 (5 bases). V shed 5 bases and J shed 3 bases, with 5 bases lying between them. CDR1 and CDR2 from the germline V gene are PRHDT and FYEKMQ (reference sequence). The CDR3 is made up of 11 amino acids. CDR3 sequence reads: CASSQGYEQYF. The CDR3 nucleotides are TGTGCCAGCAGCCAGGGCTACGAGCAGTACTTC.

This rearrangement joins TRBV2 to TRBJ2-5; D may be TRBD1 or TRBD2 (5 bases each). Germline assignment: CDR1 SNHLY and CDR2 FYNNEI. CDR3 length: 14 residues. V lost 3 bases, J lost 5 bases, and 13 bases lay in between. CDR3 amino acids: CASSDGGSTETQYF. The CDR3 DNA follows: TGTGCCAGCAGTGATGGGGGAAGTACGGAGACCCAGTACTTC. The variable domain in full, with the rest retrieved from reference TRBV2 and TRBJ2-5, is EPEVTQTPSHQVTQMGQEVILRCVPISNHLYFYWYRQILGQKVEFLVSFYNNEISEKSEIFDDQFSVERPDGSNFTLKIRSTKLEDSAMYFCASSDGGSTETQYFGPGTRLLVL.

The CDR3, as DNA: TGTGCCAGCAGTGAAATATCTCAGCCCCAGCATTTT. Amino acids: CASSEISQPQHF. The chain employs TRBV6-1 and TRBJ1-5; D is undetermined. Trimming pared 2 bases from V and 6 bases from J, leaving 5 bases between. Germline lookup yields CDR1 MNHNS and CDR2 SASEGT. The CDR3 is 12 amino acids.

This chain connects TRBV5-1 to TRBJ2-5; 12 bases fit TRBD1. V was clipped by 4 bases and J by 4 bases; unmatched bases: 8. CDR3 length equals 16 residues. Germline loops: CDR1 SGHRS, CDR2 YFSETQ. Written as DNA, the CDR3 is TGCGCCAGCAGCGTGGAGGGACAGGGGGCTCGAGAGACCCAGTACTTC. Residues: CASSVEGQGARETQYF.

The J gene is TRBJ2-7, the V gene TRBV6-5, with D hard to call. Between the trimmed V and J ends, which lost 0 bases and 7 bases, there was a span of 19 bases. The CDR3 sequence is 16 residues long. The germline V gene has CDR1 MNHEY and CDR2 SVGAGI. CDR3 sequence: CASSYSVRLSLREQYF. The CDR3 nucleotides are TGTGCCAGCAGTTACTCGGTCCGGTTGTCGCTCAGGGAGCAGTACTTC.

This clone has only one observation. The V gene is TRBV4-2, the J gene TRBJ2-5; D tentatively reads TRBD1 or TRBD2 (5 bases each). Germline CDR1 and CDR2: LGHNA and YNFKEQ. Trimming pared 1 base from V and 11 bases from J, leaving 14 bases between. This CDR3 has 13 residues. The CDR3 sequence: CASSQVRVGEQYF. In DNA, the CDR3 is TGTGCCAGCAGCCAAGTGAGGGTGGGGGAGCAGTACTTC.

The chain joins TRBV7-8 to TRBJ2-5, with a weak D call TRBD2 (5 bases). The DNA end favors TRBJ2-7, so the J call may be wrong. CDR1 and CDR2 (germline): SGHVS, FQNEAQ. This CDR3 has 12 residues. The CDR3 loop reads CASSEGGFEQYF. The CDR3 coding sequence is TGTGCCAGCAGCGAAGGCGGGTTCGAGCAGTACTTC.